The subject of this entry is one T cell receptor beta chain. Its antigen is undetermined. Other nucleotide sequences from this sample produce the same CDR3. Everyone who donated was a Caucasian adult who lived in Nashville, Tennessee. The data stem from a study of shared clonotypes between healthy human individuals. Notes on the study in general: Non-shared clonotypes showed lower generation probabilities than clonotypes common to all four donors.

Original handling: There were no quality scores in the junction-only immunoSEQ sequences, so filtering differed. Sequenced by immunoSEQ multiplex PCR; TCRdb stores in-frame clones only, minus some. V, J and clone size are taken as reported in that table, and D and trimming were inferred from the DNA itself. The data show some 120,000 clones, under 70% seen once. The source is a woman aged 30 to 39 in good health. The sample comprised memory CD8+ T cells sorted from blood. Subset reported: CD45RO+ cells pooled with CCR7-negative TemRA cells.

This CDR3 is CASSLLASGSSYNEQFF. The CDR3, as DNA: TGCGCCAGCAGCTTGCTGGCTAGCGGTTCCTCCTACAATGAGCAGTTCTTC. This chain uses TRBV5-1 with TRBJ2-1; 7 bases map to TRBD2. Trimming took 1 base from V and 0 from J; bases not matched to a gene: 7. CDR3 size: 17 residues. CDR1 SGHRS and CDR2 YFSETQ come from the germline V gene.